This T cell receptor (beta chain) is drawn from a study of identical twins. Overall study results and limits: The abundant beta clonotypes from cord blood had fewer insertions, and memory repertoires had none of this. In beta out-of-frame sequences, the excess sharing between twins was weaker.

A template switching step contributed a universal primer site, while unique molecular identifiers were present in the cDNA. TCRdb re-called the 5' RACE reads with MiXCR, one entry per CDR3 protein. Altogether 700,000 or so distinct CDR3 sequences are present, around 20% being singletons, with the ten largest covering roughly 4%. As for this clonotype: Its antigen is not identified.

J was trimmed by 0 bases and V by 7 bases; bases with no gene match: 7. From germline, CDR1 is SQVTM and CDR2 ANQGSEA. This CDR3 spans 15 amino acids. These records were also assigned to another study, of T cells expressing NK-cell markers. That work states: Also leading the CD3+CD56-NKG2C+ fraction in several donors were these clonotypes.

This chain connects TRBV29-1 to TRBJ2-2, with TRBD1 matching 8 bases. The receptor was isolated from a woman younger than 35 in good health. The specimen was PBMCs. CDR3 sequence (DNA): TGCAGCGCCTTGGACAGGGACCCGAACACCGGGGAGCTGTTTTTT. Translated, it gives CSALDRDPNTGELFF.